The T cell receptor (beta chain) under discussion was sequenced for a study of somatic mutations in cytotoxic T cells in rheumatoid arthritis (dated by TCRdb to the late 2010s). Background for the entire study: Peripheral blood (around 28 ml EDTA) was collected from patients immediately after diagnosis and before any treatment began. Patient and control groups had essentially identical median ages. TCRB deep sequencing covered some 65 patients with rheumatoid arthritis along with approximately 20 healthy controls. In newly diagnosed rheumatoid arthritis without treatment, the study examined if expanded CD8+ T-cell clones harbor somatic mutations, relying on TCRB deep sequencing to characterize clonality. Sorted V beta1+ cells also underwent TCRB sequencing, and some V beta antibody-stained T-cell populations were flow-sorted at nearly 100% purity on a FACSAria II or Sony SH800.

Flow cytometry confirmed the purity of CD4+ and CD8+ cells that had been isolated by positive magnetic bead selection on an AutoMACS. Initial screening for clonal expansions relied on flow cytometry with a TCR V beta antibody panel, after which sorted CD8+ fractions underwent TCRB deep sequencing for characterization. Isolation of peripheral blood mononuclear cells was done through Ficoll-Paque PLUS density gradient separation. Using Nucleospin Tissue or Tissue XS kits, DNA was extracted from CD4-enriched, CD8-enriched or PBMC samples, with quantification by a Qubit 2.0 fluorometer. The CDR3 runs 16 amino acids, cysteine and phenylalanine included. CDR3 DNA is the only sequence kept; it has 48 bases, read in frame from the first base. As encoded in the germline V gene, CDR1 is LGHNA while CDR2 is YNFKEQ. Trimming leaves V shorter by 0 bases and J shorter by 3 bases, with the junction holding 5 bases beyond the gene matches.

Of note for this clone: Its antigen remains unidentified. Base qualities are missing; no much larger clone stands one base away.

TCRB CDR3 sequencing used the immunoSEQ assay on genomic DNA. Concerning the study's data processing: Patient CD8+ clones larger than 1% were compared against published virus-specific TCRB sequences, and only a few matched. Analyses were restricted to productive TCRB rearrangements. Clonality was expressed as a Shannon entropy-based productive clonality index, with each clone defined by a unique TCRB CDR3 sequence. Repertoire overlap between two samples was calculated from the template counts of each clone relative to total templates per sample. A correlation with a Spearman r of more than 0.6 was found between V-gene usage by flow cytometry and V-gene usage by TCRB sequencing. TCRdb carries this immuneACCESS record with in-frame sequences only. Its versions omit some clonotypes, under half of them owing to an unresolved V gene in the studies checked, with the rest unexplained. D and trimming were read from the DNA, whereas the V and J calls and clone size are those reported in that table. A total of fewer than 25,000 clones appear in this sample, 78% of them only once. The ten largest clones add up to roughly 12% of the sample.

The paper's findings and limits, for the study overall: In patients, CD8+ clonality rose with age (Spearman r ≈ 0.49), which was not the case in healthy controls. Rheumatoid arthritis patients and age-matched healthy controls did not significantly differ in CD8+ T-cell clonality. No adjustment for multiple comparisons was made for the slight TRBV07 underrepresentation in patients. In about an eighth of the roughly 65 patients the largest CD8+ clone exceeded 20% of CD8+ cells, and several identical CD8+ TCRB sequences were shared between blood and synovial fluid. It was unknown which antigens the expanded CD8+ clones targeted, and their absence from virus-specific databases did not exclude viral specificity.

Sequences were obtained from CD8+ T cells sorted from blood. The chain is made from TRBV4-2 and TRBJ1-3, and 7 junction bases match TRBD1. This sequence originates from an adult with rheumatoid arthritis. The nucleotide sequence is TGTGCCAGCAGCCAAGACGAGGGGGCGGATGGAAACACCATATATTTT. Its translation is CASSQDEGADGNTIYF.